The 12 T cell receptor beta chains below all came from one sample that was sequenced in a study of blood T cell repertoires in COVID-19. Some clones are missing from TCRdb's copy, which holds only in-frame ones; the method was immunoSEQ multiplex PCR. The sample lists about 220,000 clones, 80% seen once, with about 13% in the top ten. Sequences were obtained from peripheral blood. Source of these receptors: a human donor in a cohort sampled during active COVID-19.

This rearrangement joins TRBV12-3 or TRBV12-4 to TRBJ1-1; TRBD1 might be the D (6 bases). CDR3 size: 13 residues. The ends were cut back, 6 bases at V and 7 bases at J, with 15 bases in the middle. The DNA of the CDR3 is TGTGCCAGCAGGCCTGGGGGGGCGAGTGAAGCTTTCTTT. Its translation: CASRPGGASEAFF.

This chain joins TRBV7-8 and TRBJ2-7; TRBD2 matches 7 bases. V lost 3 bases and J lost 3; bases outside the gene matches: 8. Germline V lookup: CDR1 SGHVS, CDR2 FQNEAQ. The CDR3 covers 15 residues. CDR3 amino acids: CASSFPPGLDYEQYF. The CDR3, as DNA: TGTGCCAGCAGCTTCCCCCCCGGACTAGACTACGAGCAGTACTTC.

The CDR3 bases are TGTGCCAGCAGCCAAGTTGTAGGAAACACCATATATTTT. The encoded protein is CASSQVVGNTIYF. The chain joins TRBV3-1 (or the pseudogene TRBV3-2) to TRBJ1-3; D is uncertain. The CDR3 runs 13 residues. Germline V CDR1 and CDR2: LGHDT, YNNKEL (reference sequence). V was shortened by 1 base and J by 4 bases, with 5 bases between the two germline ends.

The chain carries TRBV12-5 and TRBJ1-2; D possibly corresponds to TRBD1 (6 bases). CDR3 length: 16 amino acids. Trimming removed 1 base from V and 4 bases from J, with 16 bases in between. Per the germline V gene, CDR1 is LGHNT and CDR2 is FRNRAP. Written as DNA, the CDR3 is TGTGCTAGTGGTTTGGGGGGACCTCAGGGGCCCTATGGCTACACCTTC. Translation: CASGLGGPQGPYGYTF.

CDR3 sequence reads: CASGGQGASNEKLFF. In DNA form, the CDR3 reads TGTGCCAGCGGAGGACAGGGGGCGTCTAATGAAAAACTGTTTTTT. The chain has TRBV28 and TRBJ1-4; 11 positions agree with TRBD1. In germline, CDR1 is MDHEN, CDR2 SYDVKM. Unmatched junction bases numbered 5, after V lost 8 bases and J lost 3 bases. This CDR3 comprises 15 residues.

This clone was observed a few times. This chain uses TRBV10-3 with TRBJ1-5, with TRBD1 matching 7 bases. The junction had 5 bases not matched to a gene; V was cut back by 0 bases and J by 3 bases. The CDR3 is made up of 16 amino acids. Germline values: CDR1 ENHRY, CDR2 SYGVKD. The CDR3 region is CAISESRGQPNQPQHF. In DNA, the CDR3 is TGTGCCATCAGTGAGTCGAGGGGACAGCCCAATCAGCCCCAGCATTTT.

The CDR3 loop is CASSPGQGALAGGLRGANVLTF. In DNA form, the CDR3 reads TGTGCCAGCAGCCCGGGACAGGGGGCGTTAGCGGGAGGCCTTCGCGGGGCCAACGTCCTGACTTTC. The V gene is TRBV7-8, the J gene TRBJ2-6; TRBD1 matches at 12 bases. Trimming took 5 bases from V and 4 from J; bases not matched to a gene: 21. CDR1 and CDR2 (germline): SGHVS, FQNEAQ. This CDR3 is 22 amino acids long.

As to this clone: At the DNA level, this CDR3 is encoded by other sequences in the same sample as well. The gene calls are TRBV7-9 and TRBJ1-1; D is ambiguous. Germline CDR1 and CDR2: SEHNR and FQNEAQ (reference sequence). Trimming shortened V by 4 bases and J by 0 bases, and 6 bases separated the two germline ends. This CDR3 has 13 residues. CDR3: CASSSQLNTEAFF. The CDR3 DNA reads as TGTGCCAGCAGCTCCCAATTGAACACTGAAGCTTTCTTT.

The gene calls are TRBV23-1 and TRBJ1-4, with TRBD1 matching over 11 bases. TRBV23-1 is reported as an ORF; its role is uncertain. The CDR3 length is 20 residues. Germline trimming cut 1 base from V and 3 bases from J; bases unmatched to any gene: 13. The CDR3, as DNA: TGCGCCAGCAGTCAATTGGGTACGGACAGGGGGCGCGACGCTAATGAAAAACTGTTTTTT. Its translation is CASSQLGTDRGRDANEKLFF.

V gene TRBV5-1 combines with J gene TRBJ2-2, with 8 positions matching TRBD1. CDR1 is SGHRS and CDR2 is YFSETQ in the germline V gene. The V gene end was trimmed by 3 bases and the J gene end by 6 bases; junction bases not matched to a gene: 4. The CDR3 loop spans 14 amino acids. CDR3 DNA: TGCGCCAGCAGCTCGATGGACAGGGCCGGGGAGCTGTTTTTT. Its protein is CASSSMDRAGELFF.

The chain uses TRBV25-1 and TRBJ1-5, with 9 bases that match TRBD1. Trimming removed 6 bases from V and 6 bases from J; junction bases left unmatched: 3. There are 13 residues in the CDR3. Germline V gene sequence: CDR1 MGHDK, CDR2 SYGVNS. The CDR3 here is CASRGQGSQPQHF. As DNA, the CDR3 is TGTGCCAGCAGGGGACAGGGAAGTCAGCCCCAGCATTTT. Full variable domain (rest looked up from reference TRBV25-1 and TRBJ1-5): EADIYQTPRYLVIGTGKKITLECSQTMGHDKMYWYQQDPGMELHLIHYSYGVNSTEKGDLSSESTVSRIRTEHFPLTLESARPSHTSQYLCASRGQGSQPQHFGDGTRLSIL.

The rearrangement links TRBV24-1 to TRBJ2-1; 7 nucleotides align to TRBD1. V gave up 2 bases and J gave up 4 bases; unmatched junction bases: 10. Germline CDR1 KGHDR, CDR2 SFDVKD. The CDR3 has 17 amino acids. Written as DNA, the CDR3 is TGTGCCACCAGTGATTCAATGGGACAGTCCGCTTACAATGAGCAGTTCTTC. Translated, it gives CATSDSMGQSAYNEQFF.